What follows are 10 T cell receptor beta chains derived from one specimen sequenced in a study of CD8+ T cells in alopecia areata. Reverse transcribed after extraction, RNA yielded cDNA as the sequencing template. The assay was immunoSEQ multiplex PCR, and TCRdb's table has in-frame clones only and misses some. The sample holds about 260,000 clones, about 60% seen once. Indicated treatment: oral pan-JAK inhibitor, 5-10 mg twice daily. This specimen was CD4+ T cells sorted from blood, taken around week 54, from a patient treated with tofacitinib. The receptors were sampled from a human donor with alopecia areata.

This chain links TRBV7-2 with TRBJ2-3, with D uncertain. The CDR3 spans 14 residues. V lost 1 base, J lost 6 bases, and 11 bases lay in between. Germline values: CDR1 SGHTA, CDR2 FQGNSA. CDR3: CASSLVAVLDTQYF. CDR3 in DNA: TGTGCCAGCAGCTTAGTGGCCGTCCTTGATACGCAGTATTTT.

The V and J genes are TRBV30 and TRBJ2-5; D gene ambiguous. The CDR3 length is 13 residues. Germline V gene lookup returns CDR1 GTSNPN and CDR2 SVGIG (reference sequence). V was trimmed by 0 bases and J by 4 bases, leaving 9 bases between them. This chain's CDR3 is CAWSVVGGETQYF. The CDR3 DNA follows: TGTGCCTGGAGTGTAGTCGGCGGAGAGACCCAGTACTTC.

V gene TRBV29-1 combines with J gene TRBJ2-2; no clear D gene. Germline assignment: CDR1 SQVTM and CDR2 ANQGSEA. The CDR3 has 12 amino acids. The germline V and J ends were trimmed by 2 bases and 3 bases, with 4 bases remaining between them. The DNA of the CDR3 is TGCAGCGTTGAAAGCGACACCGGGGAGCTGTTTTTT. Encoded protein: CSVESDTGELFF.

This clone was picked up a small number of times. This sequence joins TRBV14 and TRBJ2-2, with TRBD1 identical over 9 bases. The CDR3 length is 17 residues. The trim removed 0 bases at V and 2 bases at J, leaving 4 bases unmatched. CDR1 and CDR2 (germline): SGHDN, FVKESK. CDR3 sequence (DNA): TGTGCCAGCAGCCAAGATTGGGACAGGGCAAACACCGGGGAGCTGTTTTTT. Its protein is CASSQDWDRANTGELFF. Full variable domain (rest looked up from reference TRBV14 and TRBJ2-2): EAGVTQFPSHSVIEKGQTVTLRCDPISGHDNLYWYRRVMGKEIKFLLHFVKESKQDESGMPNNRFLAERTGGTYSTLKVQPAELEDSGVYFCASSQDWDRANTGELFFGEGSRLTVL.

This clone came up once. For the CDR3, the DNA is TGCGCCAGCAGCCAACTCAGGGGCACTGAAGCTTTCTTT. Translation: CASSQLRGTEAFF. The rearrangement links TRBV4-3 to TRBJ1-1; possibly TRBD1 for D (6 bases). Trimming left V 2 bases short and J 4 bases short, with 8 bases between. CDR1 and CDR2 from the germline V gene are LGHNA and YSLEER. There are 13 residues in the CDR3.

The chain has TRBV30 and TRBJ2-1; perhaps D is TRBD1 or TRBD2 (5 bases each). V lost 2 bases to trimming and J lost 8 bases, with 13 bases between them. From germline, CDR1 is GTSNPN and CDR2 SVGIG (reference sequence). The CDR3 covers 13 residues. CDR3 DNA: TGTGCCTGGAGTCGGGTTCGGGGCTATGAGCAGTTCTTC. Its protein is CAWSRVRGYEQFF.

The CDR3 DNA reads TGTGCCAGCAGCTTGGCAGCGAGGGAGCTGTTTTTT. It is translated as CASSLAARELFF. V usage is TRBV5-6 and J usage is TRBJ2-2; D unclear. The V end was cut by 0 bases, the J end by 9 bases, with 6 bases between. There are 12 residues in the CDR3. The germline CDR1 and CDR2 sequences are SGHDT and YYEEEE.

Details on this clone: Other DNA sequences of this sample code for an identical CDR3. The rearrangement links TRBV9 to TRBJ2-5; 12 nucleotides match TRBD2. The length of the CDR3 is 15 residues. J was trimmed by 4 bases and V by 4 bases; bases with no gene match: 5. The germline gives CDR1 SGDLS, CDR2 YYNGEE. In DNA, the CDR3 is TGTGCCAGCAGCTCTAGCGGGGGGGCCGGAGAGACCCAGTACTTC. This gives the protein CASSSSGGAGETQYF.

CDR3 nucleotides: TGTGCCTGGAGTGGAGTCGCCAGGCAACTGTTTTTT. Protein product: CAWSGVARQLFF. The chain joins TRBV30 to TRBJ1-4; the D is unclear. The CDR3 is made up of 12 amino acids. Trimming took off 1 base at V and 12 bases at J, with 12 bases between the two ends. Germline CDR1 reads GTSNPN; CDR2 reads SVGIG (reference sequence).

This chain connects TRBV2 to TRBJ1-2; D uncertain. Trimming removed 6 bases at V and 1 base at J, with 6 bases between. This CDR3 region has 12 residues. The germline V gene has CDR1 SNHLY and CDR2 FYNNEI. CDR3 in amino acids: CASRRLNYGYTF. In nucleotides, the CDR3 is TGTGCCAGCAGACGGCTTAACTATGGCTACACCTTC.